This T cell receptor (beta chain) was captured in a study of CD8 T cells in ankylosing spondylitis. Notes on the study in general: The disease-linked clones had a CD8+ phenotype and low blood frequencies. Matched synovial fluid from ankylosing spondylitis patients was reported to be enriched for disease-linked clones. The study identified a TCR beta motif of seven or eight highly homologous variants that appeared characteristic of ankylosing spondylitis blood.

Remarks on this clonotype: Antigen: not known.

Scientists made TCR beta libraries using quantitative 5'-RACE with molecular barcodes. One entry per CDR3 protein results from TCRdb running MiXCR on the 5' RACE reads. The table shows 6,000 to 8,500 distinct CDR3 sequences, with 8.2% occurring only once. Germline values: CDR1 SGDLS, CDR2 YYNGEE. The V gene lost 7 bases and the J gene lost 3 bases, with 17 bases spanning the gap. This CDR3 comprises 15 residues. The TCR comes from a male donor with ankylosing spondylitis or in good health (not recorded which). The sample was blood, either unsorted or a sorted T cell fraction (not recorded which). The rearrangement links TRBV9 to TRBJ2-1, with D perhaps matching TRBD2 (5 bases). In DNA, the CDR3 is TGTGCCAGCGGAAGACTAAGCCAAGTCTACAATGAGCAGTTCTTC. Encoded protein: CASGRLSQVYNEQFF. The variable domain in full, completed from reference TRBV9 and TRBJ2-1, reads DSGVTQTPKHLITATGQRVTLRCSPRSGDLSVYWYQQSLDQGLQFLIQYYNGEERAKGNILERFSAQQFPDLHSELNLSSLELGDSALYFCASGRLSQVYNEQFFGPGTRLTVL.